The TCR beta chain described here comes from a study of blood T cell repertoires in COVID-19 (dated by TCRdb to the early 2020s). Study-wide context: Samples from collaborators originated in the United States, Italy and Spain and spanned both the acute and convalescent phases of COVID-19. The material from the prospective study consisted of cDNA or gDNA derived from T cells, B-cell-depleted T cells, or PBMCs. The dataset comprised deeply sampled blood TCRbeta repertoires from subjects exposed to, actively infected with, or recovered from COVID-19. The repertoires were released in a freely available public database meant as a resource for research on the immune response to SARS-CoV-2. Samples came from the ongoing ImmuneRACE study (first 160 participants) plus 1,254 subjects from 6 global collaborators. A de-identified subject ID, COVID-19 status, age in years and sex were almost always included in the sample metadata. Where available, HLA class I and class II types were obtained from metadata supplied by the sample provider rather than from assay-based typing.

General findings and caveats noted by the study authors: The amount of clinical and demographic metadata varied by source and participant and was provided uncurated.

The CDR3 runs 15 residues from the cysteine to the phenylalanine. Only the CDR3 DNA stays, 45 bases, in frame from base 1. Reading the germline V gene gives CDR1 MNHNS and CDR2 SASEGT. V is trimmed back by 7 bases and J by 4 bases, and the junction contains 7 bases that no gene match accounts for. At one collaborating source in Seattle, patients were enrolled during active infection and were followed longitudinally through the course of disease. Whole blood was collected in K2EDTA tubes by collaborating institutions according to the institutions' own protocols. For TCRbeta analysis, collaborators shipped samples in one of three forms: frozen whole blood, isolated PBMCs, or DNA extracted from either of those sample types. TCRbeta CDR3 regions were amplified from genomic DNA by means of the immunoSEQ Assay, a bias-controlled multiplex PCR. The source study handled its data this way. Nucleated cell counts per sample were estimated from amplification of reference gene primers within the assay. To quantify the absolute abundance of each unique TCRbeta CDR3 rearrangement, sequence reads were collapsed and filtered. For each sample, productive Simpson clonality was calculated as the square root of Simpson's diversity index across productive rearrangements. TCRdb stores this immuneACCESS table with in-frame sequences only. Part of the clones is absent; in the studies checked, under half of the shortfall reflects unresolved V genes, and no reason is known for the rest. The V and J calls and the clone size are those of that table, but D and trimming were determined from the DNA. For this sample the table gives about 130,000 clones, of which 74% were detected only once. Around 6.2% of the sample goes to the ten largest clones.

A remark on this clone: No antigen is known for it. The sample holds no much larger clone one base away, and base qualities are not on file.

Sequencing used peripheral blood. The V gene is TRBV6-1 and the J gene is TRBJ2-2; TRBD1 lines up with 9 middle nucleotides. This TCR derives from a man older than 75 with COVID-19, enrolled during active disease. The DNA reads TGTGCCAGCAACATACAGGGGGCTCCCACCGGGGAGCTGTTTTTT. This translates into CASNIQGAPTGELFF.